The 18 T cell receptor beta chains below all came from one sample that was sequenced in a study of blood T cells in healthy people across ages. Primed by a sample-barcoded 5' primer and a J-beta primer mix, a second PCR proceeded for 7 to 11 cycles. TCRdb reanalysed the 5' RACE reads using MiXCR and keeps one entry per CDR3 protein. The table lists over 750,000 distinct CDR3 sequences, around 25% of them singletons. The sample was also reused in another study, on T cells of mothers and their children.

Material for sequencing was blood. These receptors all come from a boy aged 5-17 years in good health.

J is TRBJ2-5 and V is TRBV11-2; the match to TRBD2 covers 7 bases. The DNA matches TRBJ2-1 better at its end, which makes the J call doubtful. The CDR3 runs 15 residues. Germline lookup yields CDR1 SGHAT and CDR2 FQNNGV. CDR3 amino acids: CASSQTGGGYNEQFF. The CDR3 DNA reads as TGTGCCAGCAGCCAGACGGGAGGCGGGTACAATGAGCAGTTCTTC.

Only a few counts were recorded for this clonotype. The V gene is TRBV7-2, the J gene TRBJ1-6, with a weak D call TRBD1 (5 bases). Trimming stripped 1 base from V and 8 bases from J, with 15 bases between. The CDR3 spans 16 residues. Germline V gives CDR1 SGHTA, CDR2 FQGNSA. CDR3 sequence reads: CASSLGENRFYSPLHF. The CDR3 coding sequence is TGTGCCAGCAGCTTAGGGGAGAACAGGTTTTATTCACCCCTCCACTTT.

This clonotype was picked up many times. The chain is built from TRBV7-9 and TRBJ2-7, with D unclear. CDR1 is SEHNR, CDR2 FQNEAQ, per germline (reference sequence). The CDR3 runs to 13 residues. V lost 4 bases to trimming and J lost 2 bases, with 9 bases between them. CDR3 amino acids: CASSSRETYEQYF. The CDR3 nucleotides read TGTGCCAGCAGCTCAAGAGAGACCTACGAGCAGTACTTC. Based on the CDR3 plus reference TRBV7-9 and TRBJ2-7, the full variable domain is DTGVSQNPRHKITKRGQNVTFRCDPISEHNRLYWYRQTLGQGPEFLTYFQNEAQLEKSRLLSDRFSAERPKGSFSTLEIQRTEQGDSAMYLCASSSRETYEQYFGPGTRLTVT.

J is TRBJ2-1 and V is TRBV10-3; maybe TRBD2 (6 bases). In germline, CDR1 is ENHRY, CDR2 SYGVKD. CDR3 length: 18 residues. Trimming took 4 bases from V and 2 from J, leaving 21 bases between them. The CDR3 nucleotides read TGTGCCATCAGTGTGAACGGAGCTTCTAGCGCGACCTACAATGAGCAGTTCTTC. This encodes CAISVNGASSATYNEQFF.

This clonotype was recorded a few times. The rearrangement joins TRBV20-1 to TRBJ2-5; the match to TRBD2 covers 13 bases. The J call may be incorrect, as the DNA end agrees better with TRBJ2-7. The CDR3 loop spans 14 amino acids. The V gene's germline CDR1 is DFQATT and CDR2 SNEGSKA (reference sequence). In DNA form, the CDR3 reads TGCAGTGCTAGAGCCGGGACTAGCGGGAACGAGCAGTACTTC. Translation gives CSARAGTSGNEQYF.

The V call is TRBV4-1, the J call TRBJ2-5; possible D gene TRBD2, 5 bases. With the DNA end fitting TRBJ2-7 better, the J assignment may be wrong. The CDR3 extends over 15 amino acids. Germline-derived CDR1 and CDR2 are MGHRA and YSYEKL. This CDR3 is CASSQVLTRLHEQYF. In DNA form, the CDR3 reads TGCGCCAGCAGCCAAGTGCTAACTAGGTTACACGAGCAGTACTTC.

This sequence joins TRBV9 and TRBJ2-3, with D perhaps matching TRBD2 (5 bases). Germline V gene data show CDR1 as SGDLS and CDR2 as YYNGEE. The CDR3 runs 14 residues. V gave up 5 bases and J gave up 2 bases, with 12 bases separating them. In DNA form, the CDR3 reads TGTGCCAGCAGTCTACTAGGGATCACAGATACGCAGTATTTT. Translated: CASSLLGITDTQYF.

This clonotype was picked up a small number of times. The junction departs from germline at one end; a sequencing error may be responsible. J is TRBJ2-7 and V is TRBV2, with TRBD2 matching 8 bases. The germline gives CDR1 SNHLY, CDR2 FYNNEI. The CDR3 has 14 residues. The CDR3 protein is CASSVSAGAYERYF. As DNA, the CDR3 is TGTGCCAGCAGTGTCTCAGCGGGAGCCTACGAGCGGTACTTC.

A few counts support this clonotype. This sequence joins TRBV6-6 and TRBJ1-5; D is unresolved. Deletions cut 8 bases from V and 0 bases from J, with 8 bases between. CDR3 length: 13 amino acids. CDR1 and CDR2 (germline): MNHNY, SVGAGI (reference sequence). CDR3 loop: CASGVISNQPQHF. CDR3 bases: TGTGCCAGCGGGGTGATTAGCAATCAGCCCCAGCATTTT.

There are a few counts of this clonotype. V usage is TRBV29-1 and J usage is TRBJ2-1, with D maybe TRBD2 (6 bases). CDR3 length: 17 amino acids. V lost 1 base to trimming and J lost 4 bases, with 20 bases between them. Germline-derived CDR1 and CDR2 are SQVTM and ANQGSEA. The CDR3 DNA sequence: TGCAGCGTTGAAGGCTCCGGGAGTAGCGGATTATACAATGAGCAGTTCTTC. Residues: CSVEGSGSSGLYNEQFF.

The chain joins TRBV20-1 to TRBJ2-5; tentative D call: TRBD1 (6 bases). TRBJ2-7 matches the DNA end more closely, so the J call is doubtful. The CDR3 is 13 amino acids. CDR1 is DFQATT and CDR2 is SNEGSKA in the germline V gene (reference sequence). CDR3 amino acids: CSALRTESYEQYF. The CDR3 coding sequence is TGCAGTGCTCTCCGGACAGAGAGCTACGAGCAGTACTTC.

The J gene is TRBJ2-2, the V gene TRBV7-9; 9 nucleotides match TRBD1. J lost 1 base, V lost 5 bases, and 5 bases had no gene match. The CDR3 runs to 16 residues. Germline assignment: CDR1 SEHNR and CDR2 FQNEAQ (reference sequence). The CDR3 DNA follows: TGTGCCAGCAGCCCACCGGGACAGGGGAACACCGGGGAGCTGTTTTTT. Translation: CASSPPGQGNTGELFF.

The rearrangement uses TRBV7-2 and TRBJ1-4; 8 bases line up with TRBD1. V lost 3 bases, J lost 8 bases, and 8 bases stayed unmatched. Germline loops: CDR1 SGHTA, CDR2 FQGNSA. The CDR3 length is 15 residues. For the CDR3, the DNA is TGTGCCAGCAGCTTGGGAGGGGCAGGGGGCGAAAAACTGTTTTTT. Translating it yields CASSLGGAGGEKLFF.

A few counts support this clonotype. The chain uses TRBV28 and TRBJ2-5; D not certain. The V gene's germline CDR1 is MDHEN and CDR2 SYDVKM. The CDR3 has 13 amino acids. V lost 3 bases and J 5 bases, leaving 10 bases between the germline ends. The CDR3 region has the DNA TGTGCCAGCAGTTTCGGGTTCCGGGAGACCCAGTACTTC. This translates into CASSFGFRETQYF.

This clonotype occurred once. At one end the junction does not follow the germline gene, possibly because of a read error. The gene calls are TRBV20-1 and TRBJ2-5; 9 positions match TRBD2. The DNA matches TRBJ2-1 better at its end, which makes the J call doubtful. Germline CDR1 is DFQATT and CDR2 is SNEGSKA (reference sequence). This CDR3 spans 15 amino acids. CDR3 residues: CSASSSGSSYNGQFF. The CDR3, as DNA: TGCAGTGCTAGTAGTAGCGGGAGCTCCTACAATGGGCAGTTCTTC.

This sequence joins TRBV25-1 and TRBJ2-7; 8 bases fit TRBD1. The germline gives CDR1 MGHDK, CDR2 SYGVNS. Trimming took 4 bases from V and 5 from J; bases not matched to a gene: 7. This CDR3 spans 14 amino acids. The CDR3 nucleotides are TGTGCCAGCAGTGCGCGGACAGGGTTTAACGAGCAGTACTTC. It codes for CASSARTGFNEQYF.

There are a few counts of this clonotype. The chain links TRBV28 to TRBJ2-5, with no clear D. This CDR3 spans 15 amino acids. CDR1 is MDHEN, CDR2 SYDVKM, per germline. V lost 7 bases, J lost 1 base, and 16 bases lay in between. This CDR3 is CASIGDGVGQETQYF. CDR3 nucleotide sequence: TGTGCCAGCATTGGAGATGGGGTTGGCCAAGAGACCCAGTACTTC. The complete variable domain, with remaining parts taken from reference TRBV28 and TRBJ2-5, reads DVKVTQSSRYLVKRTGEKVFLECVQDMDHENMFWYRQDPGLGLRLIYFSYDVKMKEKGDIPEGYSVSREKKERFSLILESASTNQTSMYLCASIGDGVGQETQYFGPGTRLLVL.

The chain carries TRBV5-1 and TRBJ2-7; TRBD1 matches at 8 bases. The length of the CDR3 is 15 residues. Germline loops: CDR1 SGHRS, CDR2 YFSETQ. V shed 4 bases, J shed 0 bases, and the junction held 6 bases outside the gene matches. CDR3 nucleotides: TGCGCCAGCAGCGTAAGTACAGGGGGCTCCTACGAGCAGTACTTC. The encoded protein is CASSVSTGGSYEQYF.